The text below deals with one T cell receptor beta chain. The sample belongs to a study of blood T cell repertoires in COVID-19. Background on the study: T cells, B-cell-depleted T cells, or PBMCs provided the cDNA or gDNA that served as material.

This study enrolled people aged about 18 to 95 from about two dozen US geographic areas. This CDR3 has 15 residues. Germline CDR1 and CDR2: MDHEN and SYDVKM. J gave up 4 bases and V 4 bases, and 5 bases lay outside the gene matches. Measured with immunoSEQ multiplex PCR; TCRdb has only the in-frame clones, and not every one. The repertoire includes 300,000 to 450,000 clones, approximately 91% of them detected once, and approximately 1% sits in the top ten. This clonotype originated in a woman under 40 who had been exposed to COVID-19. The sequenced material came from PBMCs or T cells enriched from blood (not recorded which). The rearrangement links TRBV28 to TRBJ2-3; TRBD1 matches at 10 bases. For the CDR3, the DNA is TGTGCCAGCAGTTCGGCGGGACAGGGGCCAGATACGCAGTATTTT. Its translation is CASSSAGQGPDTQYF.